Sequencing of this T cell receptor beta chain was carried out in a study of T cells after yellow fever vaccination. About the study: Where fractions had low cell numbers, libraries were prepared from them with the SMART-Seq v4 Ultra Low Input RNA kit.

This CDR3 has 13 amino acids. With 11 bases removed from V and 0 bases from J, the gap between germline ends came to 14 bases. Per the germline V gene, CDR1 is SGHTA and CDR2 is FQGTGA. A remark on this clonotype: Antigen unknown.

Each CDR3 protein gets one entry after TCRdb re-called the 5' RACE reads with MiXCR. The sample includes hundreds of thousands of distinct CDR3 sequences, roughly a sixth of them seen just once. The study's findings and limits: Booster sampling recovered most clones from primary vaccination (roughly 97% CD4, around 90% CD8).

The TCR originated in a man aged 18 to 29 who received the YFV17D yellow fever vaccine. The specimen comprised PBMCs, sampled before the yellow fever booster vaccination. The J gene is TRBJ2-7, the V gene TRBV7-3; D perhaps matches TRBD2 (6 bases). Written as DNA, the CDR3 is TGTGCCGCTACGGGGGTCAGCTCCTACGAGCAGTACTTC. Residues: CAATGVSSYEQYF.